A single sample is the source of the 12 T cell receptor beta chains below, sequenced in a study of breast tumors, draining lymph nodes, adjacent tissues. Breast cancer patients provided tissue from their axillary draining lymph nodes. TCRdb reprocessed the multiplex PCR reads with MiXCR, giving one entry per CDR3 protein. The repertoire includes 180,000 or so distinct CDR3 sequences, 31% of them detected once, and roughly 4% sits in the top ten. The sample consisted of axillary lymph node tissue. The receptor source for this set is a female donor with breast cancer. Some clones in this sample may be carry-over from other donors' samples.

This clonotype showed up many times. The chain uses TRBV5-1 and TRBJ1-6; no firm D call. From germline, CDR1 is SGHRS and CDR2 YFSETQ. This CDR3 spans 16 amino acids. Trimming removed 3 bases from V and 1 base from J, with 11 bases in between. CDR3 in DNA: TGCGCCAGCAGCTATTTCGGGGAATCCTATAATTCACCCCTCCACTTT. This sequence encodes CASSYFGESYNSPLHF.

This clonotype occurred many times. The chain links TRBV11-2 to TRBJ2-2; 9 bases fit TRBD1. J gave up 8 bases and V 6 bases, and 7 bases lay outside the gene matches. This CDR3 is 14 amino acids long. Germline CDR1 is SGHAT and CDR2 is FQNNGV. CDR3 residues: CASRGQGFTGELFF. The CDR3 DNA follows: TGTGCCAGCAGGGGACAGGGTTTTACTGGGGAGCTGTTTTTT.

The V gene is TRBV5-1, the J gene TRBJ2-2, with D tentatively TRBD2 (6 bases). The length of the CDR3 is 11 residues. Per the germline V gene, CDR1 is SGHRS and CDR2 is YFSETQ. The V and J ends lost 9 bases and 7 bases respectively, with 10 bases between them. The CDR3 sequence is CATKGGGELFF. The DNA for the CDR3 is TGCGCCACCAAGGGAGGCGGGGAGCTGTTTTTT. Full variable domain (missing parts from reference TRBV5-1 and TRBJ2-2): KAGVTQTPRYLIKTRGQQVTLSCSPISGHRSVSWYQQTPGQGLQFLFEYFSETQRNKGNFPGRFSGRQFSNSRSEMNVSTLELGDSALYLCATKGGGELFFGEGSRLTVL.

This clonotype was seen at least ten times. The V gene is TRBV6-2 or TRBV6-3, the J gene TRBJ2-7; 7 nucleotides line up with TRBD2. V dropped 2 bases and J dropped 2; count of bases not matched to a gene: 9. This CDR3 is 16 amino acids long. The germline gives CDR1 MNHEY, CDR2 SVGEGT. The CDR3 loop is CASSYPSGIRTYEQYF. In DNA form, the CDR3 reads TGTGCCAGCAGTTACCCCAGCGGGATACGGACCTACGAGCAGTACTTC.

This clonotype was observed once. The gene calls are TRBV6-1 and TRBJ1-2, with D maybe TRBD1 (5 bases). The CDR3 is 17 residues long. Trimming removed 4 bases at V and 6 bases at J, with 24 bases between. Germline V gene lookup returns CDR1 MNHNS and CDR2 SASEGT. The CDR3 DNA reads as TGTGCCAGCAGTGCTAGAGATCTGGGCAGGGACTCCGATGGCTACACCTTC. This encodes CASSARDLGRDSDGYTF.

The rearrangement uses TRBV12-3 or TRBV12-4 and TRBJ2-3; D is unresolved. V was cut by 2 bases and J by 4 bases, with 13 bases left in between. This CDR3 region has 15 residues. As DNA, the CDR3 is TGTGCCAGCAGTTTATCGGCTAGAGATCCAGATACGCAGTATTTT. It is translated as CASSLSARDPDTQYF.

Here the CDR3 reads CASSQDIIAGPLGTEAFF. In DNA form, the CDR3 reads TGCGCCAGCAGCCAAGATATTATAGCGGGTCCCCTTGGCACTGAAGCTTTCTTT. The chain recombines TRBV4-1 with TRBJ1-1; D remains ambiguous. The germline V and J ends were trimmed by 0 bases and 4 bases, with 21 bases remaining between them. The CDR3 loop spans 18 amino acids. CDR1 and CDR2 (germline): MGHRA, YSYEKL.

There are many counts of this clonotype. The rearrangement joins TRBV4-1 to TRBJ2-3; D might be TRBD2 (7 bases). Looked up from germline, CDR1 is MGHRA and CDR2 is YSYEKL. This CDR3 has 15 residues. Trimming cost V 1 base and J 10 bases, with 18 bases left between them. In DNA form, the CDR3 reads TGCGCCAGCAGCCAAGTTCCGGGAGGAGGGGGATCGCAGTATTTT. This sequence encodes CASSQVPGGGGSQYF.

This clonotype came up a few times. The J gene is TRBJ1-1, the V gene TRBV20-1; no clear D gene. V gave up 0 bases and J gave up 3 bases, with 11 bases separating them. CDR1 DFQATT and CDR2 SNEGSKA come from the germline V gene (reference sequence). CDR3 length: 14 residues. In DNA form, the CDR3 reads TGCAGTGCTAGAGATGGAGGATTTGACACTGAAGCTTTCTTT. It codes for CSARDGGFDTEAFF.

V gene TRBV15 combines with J gene TRBJ2-3; D is unclear. Germline lookup yields CDR1 LNHNV and CDR2 YYDKDF (reference sequence). This CDR3 is built from 13 residues. V was cut by 1 base and J by 1 base, with 3 bases left in between. The CDR3 bases are TGTGCCACCAGCAGAGGCGGCACAGATACGCAGTATTTT. Translating gives CATSRGGTDTQYF.

This clonotype was seen many times. The chain is built from TRBV12-3 or TRBV12-4 and TRBJ2-5; a weak D match, TRBD1 (6 bases). Between the trimmed V and J ends, which lost 5 bases and 4 bases, there was a span of 20 bases. The CDR3 loop spans 16 amino acids. The CDR3 coding sequence is TGTGCCAGCAGTCGCAGGTCTGGACAGACGAGAGAGACCCAGTACTTC. Protein: CASSRRSGQTRETQYF.

This clonotype was recorded at least ten times. The J gene is TRBJ2-5, the V gene TRBV5-1, with 7 bases aligning to TRBD1. The CDR3 sequence is 14 residues long. The trim removed 4 bases at V and 1 base at J, leaving 4 bases unmatched. Germline lookup yields CDR1 SGHRS and CDR2 YFSETQ. CDR3 sequence (DNA): TGCGCCAGCAGCCGGACAGGACCCCAAGAGACCCAGTACTTC. The encoded protein is CASSRTGPQETQYF.